The 30 T cell receptor beta chains presented below share a single source sample, sequenced in a study of Graves' ophthalmopathy and Graves' hyperthyroidism. The study amplified TCR beta CDR3 regions using RNA transcripts. Second-round multiplex PCR came after a first-round RT-PCR that employed HTBI primers. TCRdb fed the multiplex PCR reads into MiXCR, producing one record per CDR3 protein. This sample has roughly 350,000 distinct CDR3 sequences; approximately 18% occur once, and the top ten carry 2.4%. The sample consisted of peripheral blood. The receptors shown here come from an adult woman with stable Graves' hyperthyroidism.

This clonotype was counted many times. The V gene is TRBV18, the J gene TRBJ1-1; D is perhaps TRBD1 (5 bases). CDR3 length equals 13 residues. Per the germline V gene, CDR1 is KGHSH and CDR2 is LQKENI. Trimming pared 2 bases from V and 8 bases from J, leaving 12 bases between. CDR3 amino acids: CASSPSRGREAFF. As DNA, the CDR3 is TGTGCCAGCTCACCATCGAGGGGACGAGAAGCTTTCTTT.

This clonotype was counted many times. J is TRBJ2-2 and V is TRBV6-2 or TRBV6-3, with 9 bases aligning to TRBD2. The CDR3 spans 16 residues. With V trimmed by 8 bases and J by 4 bases, 11 bases remained unmatched. The germline V gene encodes CDR1 MNHEY and CDR2 SVGEGT. The CDR3 DNA reads TGTGCCAGCGATAATAGCGGGAGAGAGGTCACCGGGGAGCTGTTTTTT. It is translated as CASDNSGREVTGELFF.

This clonotype showed up many times. This chain connects TRBV6-2 or TRBV6-3 to TRBJ2-7; TRBD2 agrees at 8 bases. Germline assignment: CDR1 MNHEY and CDR2 SVGEGT. This CDR3 region has 18 residues. V lost 4 bases, J lost 5 bases, and 19 bases stayed unmatched. Written as DNA, the CDR3 is TGTGCCAGCAGTTTCAGGCTCCCAGCGGGAGTAAGTGGGAACGAGCAGTACTTC. Protein sequence: CASSFRLPAGVSGNEQYF.

This clonotype was found many times. This chain uses TRBV20-1 with TRBJ2-5, with 11 bases fitting TRBD2. Trimming removed 7 bases from V and 2 bases from J; junction bases left unmatched: 3. Germline CDR1 DFQATT, CDR2 SNEGSKA (reference sequence). This CDR3 contains 13 residues. CDR3 nucleotides: TGCAGTGGACGACTAGCGGGGCAAGAGACCCAGTACTTC. Residues: CSGRLAGQETQYF.

V and J are TRBV20-1 and TRBJ1-5, with D perhaps matching TRBD1 (5 bases). The CDR3 is 13 amino acids. CDR1 DFQATT and CDR2 SNEGSKA come from the germline V gene (reference sequence). V was pared by 5 bases and J by 7 bases, with 15 bases between. The CDR3 region is CSAGGVWDQPQHF. The DNA for the CDR3 is TGCAGTGCTGGGGGGGTGTGGGACCAGCCCCAGCATTTT.

This clonotype was counted ten times or more. The chain employs TRBV5-1 and TRBJ1-3; TRBD1 might be the D (5 bases). V was cut by 2 bases and J by 1 base, with 10 bases left in between. The CDR3 contains 15 residues. Germline V lookup: CDR1 SGHRS, CDR2 YFSETQ. CDR3 amino acids: CASSFTGLSGNTIYF. DNA for the CDR3: TGCGCCAGCAGCTTTACGGGGCTATCTGGAAACACCATATATTTT.

This clonotype was counted many times. The chain recombines TRBV6-5 with TRBJ2-7; 9 positions match TRBD2. This CDR3 region has 17 residues. J lost 4 bases, V lost 7 bases, and 17 bases had no gene match. The germline gives CDR1 MNHEY, CDR2 SVGAGI. CDR3 DNA: TGTGCCAGCACCAAACCCCGAGGGGCTAGCGGGATTTACGAGCAGTACTTC. Amino acids: CASTKPRGASGIYEQYF.

The sample holds many counts of this clonotype. The chain recombines TRBV29-1 with TRBJ1-2; no reliable D call. V gave up 1 base and J gave up 5 bases, with 11 bases separating them. The CDR3 runs to 13 residues. In germline, CDR1 is SQVTM, CDR2 ANQGSEA. The CDR3 coding sequence is TGCAGCGTTGAAGTGGCCCGTGGGTATGGCTACACCTTC. This gives the protein CSVEVARGYGYTF. Filled out from reference TRBV29-1 and TRBJ1-2, the complete variable domain reads SAVISQKPSRDICQRGTSLTIQCQVDSQVTMMFWYRQQPGQSLTLIATANQGSEATYESGFVIDKFPISRPNLTFSTLTVSNMSPEDSSIYLCSVEVARGYGYTFGSGTRLTVV.

There are many counts of this clonotype. The chain couples TRBV7-9 to TRBJ1-1, with TRBD1 identical over 9 bases. The germline V gene encodes CDR1 SEHNR and CDR2 FQNEAQ (reference sequence). V shed 2 bases, J shed 6 bases, and the junction held 4 bases outside the gene matches. The CDR3 loop spans 14 amino acids. CDR3 region: CASSLTGGAPEAFF. CDR3 in DNA: TGTGCCAGCAGCTTAACAGGGGGCGCCCCTGAAGCTTTCTTT.

The sample holds many counts of this clonotype. This chain connects TRBV5-1 to TRBJ1-1, with D uncertain. The V gene lost 0 bases and the J gene lost 5 bases, with 8 bases spanning the gap. The CDR3 is 13 residues long. Germline V gives CDR1 SGHRS, CDR2 YFSETQ. DNA for the CDR3: TGCGCCAGCAGCTTGGCCGGTCGGACTGAAGCTTTCTTT. This translates into CASSLAGRTEAFF.

This clonotype showed up many times. The gene calls are TRBV28 and TRBJ2-5; maybe TRBD2 (5 bases). The CDR3 is 14 residues long. V lost 4 bases and J lost 5, with 14 bases in between. From germline, CDR1 is MDHEN and CDR2 SYDVKM. CDR3 nucleotides: TGTGCCAGCAGTTCCCTGGGCGGCGGGGAGACCCAGTACTTC. Translation: CASSSLGGGETQYF.

This clonotype was detected many times. The conserved phenylalanine or tryptophan normally closing the CDR3 is absent here, so this likely arose from a read error. This chain uses TRBV6-1 with TRBJ2-7, with TRBD2 matching 8 bases. V lost 6 bases to trimming and J lost 4 bases; unmatched junction nucleotides: 5. CDR3 size: 13 residues. CDR1 is MNHNS and CDR2 is SASEGT in the germline V gene. CDR3 sequence (DNA): TGTGCCAGCAGAGCGGGACTAGTTTACGAGCAGTACCTC. This codes for CASRAGLVYEQYL.

This clonotype was observed many times. The chain has TRBV11-2 and TRBJ2-7; 7 nucleotides match TRBD1. V was clipped by 4 bases and J by 2 bases; unmatched bases: 8. Looked up from germline, CDR1 is SGHAT and CDR2 is FQNNGV. The CDR3 spans 15 residues. The CDR3 region has the DNA TGTGCCAGCAGCTGGGGACAGCTACCTCCCTACGAGCAGTACTTC. Its protein product is CASSWGQLPPYEQYF.

There are many counts of this clonotype. V and J are TRBV5-1 and TRBJ2-7; 9 nucleotides agree with TRBD1. Losses at the gene ends were 4 bases for V and 6 bases for J; bases not matched to a gene: 8. The CDR3 contains 14 residues. Germline values: CDR1 SGHRS, CDR2 YFSETQ. As DNA, the CDR3 is TGCGCCAGCAGCGGGGGACAGGGCGTGGGCGAGCAGTACTTC. Amino acid sequence: CASSGGQGVGEQYF. The full variable domain, with the rest looked up from reference TRBV5-1 and TRBJ2-7, is KAGVTQTPRYLIKTRGQQVTLSCSPISGHRSVSWYQQTPGQGLQFLFEYFSETQRNKGNFPGRFSGRQFSNSRSEMNVSTLELGDSALYLCASSGGQGVGEQYFGPGTRLTVT.

This clonotype was seen ten or more times. The junction and the germline gene differ at one end; a read error may be behind it. The V call is TRBV20-1, the J call TRBJ2-4; D may be TRBD2 (5 bases). This CDR3 comprises 15 residues. Germline CDR1 reads DFQATT; CDR2 reads SNEGSKA (reference sequence). The CDR3 loop is CSARDRGRLENIKYF. In nucleotides, the CDR3 is TGCAGTGCTAGAGATCGAGGGCGCCTCGAAAACATTAAGTACTTC.

In its sample, this clonotype was seen many times. The V and J genes are TRBV9 and TRBJ2-5, with D unresolved. The CDR3 extends over 15 amino acids. Per the germline V gene, CDR1 is SGDLS and CDR2 is YYNGEE. Between the trimmed V and J ends, which lost 4 bases and 5 bases, there was a span of 18 bases. As DNA, the CDR3 is TGTGCCAGCAGCCTTTCGACTGGCCCTGTGGAGACCCAGTACTTC. It specifies CASSLSTGPVETQYF.

This clonotype was counted only a few times. The gene calls are TRBV27 and TRBJ2-3, with D uncertain. Trimming took off 6 bases at V and 6 bases at J, with 13 bases between the two ends. Per germline, CDR1 MNHEY and CDR2 SMNVEV (reference sequence). The CDR3 is made up of 13 amino acids. For the CDR3, the DNA is TGTGCCAGCAGCCCCTCAGCCCCCGATACGCAGTATTTT. Its protein is CASSPSAPDTQYF.

This clonotype was observed many times. This sequence joins TRBV29-1 and TRBJ2-7, with D unclear. Looked up from germline, CDR1 is SQVTM and CDR2 is ANQGSEA. The V end lost 6 bases, the J end lost 1 base, and 13 bases lay between the germline ends. The CDR3 spans 13 residues. The CDR3 DNA is TGCAGCGTCACCGGGCCAAAGTCCTACGAGCAGTACTTC. Its translation: CSVTGPKSYEQYF.

The chain links TRBV18 to TRBJ1-2; 8 bases line up with TRBD1. V trimming: 6 bases; J trimming: 3 bases; junction bases outside the gene matches: 6. Germline V gene data show CDR1 as KGHSH and CDR2 as LQKENI. The CDR3 has 14 amino acids. The DNA of the CDR3 is TGTGCCAGCTCCCAAGGGACAGGAGACTATGGCTACACCTTC. It yields the protein CASSQGTGDYGYTF.

In this sample, this clonotype turned up many times. This chain links TRBV6-1 with TRBJ1-2; 8 bases line up with TRBD1. The CDR3 is made up of 16 amino acids. With V trimmed by 4 bases and J by 0 bases, 7 bases remained unmatched. Germline CDR1 MNHNS, CDR2 SASEGT. Written as DNA, the CDR3 is TGTGCCAGCAGTGCGACAGGGGCCCAAGCTAACTATGGCTACACCTTC. It specifies CASSATGAQANYGYTF.

This clonotype was seen at least ten times. The chain has TRBV4-1 and TRBJ1-5, with D possibly matching TRBD1 (6 bases). The CDR3 has 17 amino acids. In germline, CDR1 is MGHRA, CDR2 YSYEKL. Trimming stripped 4 bases from V and 1 base from J, with 17 bases between. The CDR3 is CASSPTPGALSNQPQHF. The CDR3 bases are TGCGCCAGCAGCCCGACCCCAGGGGCCCTCAGCAATCAGCCCCAGCATTTT.

In its sample, this clonotype was seen many times. The J gene is TRBJ2-4, the V gene TRBV29-1; 11 bases align to TRBD2. This CDR3 has 18 amino acids. CDR1 is SQVTM and CDR2 is ANQGSEA in the germline V gene. With 4 bases clipped from V and 0 bases from J, the junction kept 11 bases outside the gene matches. The CDR3 protein is CSVAKGTSGALAKNIQYF. CDR3 DNA sequence: TGCAGCGTTGCTAAGGGGACTAGCGGAGCCCTAGCCAAAAACATTCAGTACTTC.

This clonotype was recorded at least ten times. The J gene is TRBJ2-6, the V gene TRBV11-2, with D unclear. This CDR3 comprises 14 residues. The V gene's germline CDR1 is SGHAT and CDR2 FQNNGV. V was cut by 5 bases and J by 8 bases, with 13 bases left in between. CDR3 nucleotide sequence: TGTGCCAGCAGCCCGGCGATGGGTACCAACGTCCTGACTTTC. Translating gives CASSPAMGTNVLTF.

This clonotype has ten or more counts. The junction does not match germline at one end; this may be a read error. The chain recombines TRBV4-1 with TRBJ2-7, with D possibly matching TRBD2 (6 bases). This CDR3 is built from 12 residues. From germline, CDR1 is MGHRA and CDR2 YSYEKL. The DNA of the CDR3 is TGCGCCAGCAGCCTCTCTCCGGGAGAAGTTCACTTC. It yields the protein CASSLSPGEVHF.

The chain joins TRBV12-3 or TRBV12-4 to TRBJ1-6; D may be TRBD1 (6 bases). The CDR3 consists of 12 residues. Between the trimmed V and J ends, which lost 5 bases and 10 bases, there was a span of 9 bases. The CDR3 protein is CASSVQGSPLHF. CDR3 DNA: TGTGCCAGCAGTGTACAGGGATCACCCCTCCACTTT.

This clonotype occurred many times. V and J are TRBV7-2 and TRBJ2-2, with TRBD2 identical over 8 bases. Germline V gene lookup returns CDR1 SGHTA and CDR2 FQGNSA. The CDR3 sequence is 16 residues long. The junction had 7 bases not matched to a gene; V was cut back by 2 bases and J by 5 bases. The CDR3 nucleotides read TGTGCCAGCAGCTTAATGTCGGGAGGGGGTACCGGGGAGCTGTTTTTT. Translating it yields CASSLMSGGGTGELFF.

In this sample, this clonotype turned up many times. The chain recombines TRBV12-3 or TRBV12-4 with TRBJ2-7; 7 bases align to TRBD1. This CDR3 has 15 residues. The junction had 9 bases not matched to a gene; V was cut back by 3 bases and J by 4 bases. CDR3 loop: CASSFRGTAEYEQYF. DNA for the CDR3: TGTGCCAGCAGTTTCCGAGGGACAGCAGAATACGAGCAGTACTTC.

This clonotype was counted ten times or more. The gene calls are TRBV6-2 or TRBV6-3 and TRBJ2-2; a weak D match, TRBD2 (5 bases). The CDR3 is made up of 14 amino acids. Per germline, CDR1 MNHEY and CDR2 SVGEGT. The V and J ends lost 6 bases and 6 bases respectively, with 14 bases between them. CDR3 loop: CASSLYQEAGELFF. Written as DNA, the CDR3 is TGTGCCAGCAGCCTCTACCAGGAGGCCGGGGAGCTGTTTTTT.

The gene calls are TRBV6-1 and TRBJ1-1; D unclear. Trimming stripped 4 bases from V and 7 bases from J, with 16 bases between. The germline CDR1 and CDR2 sequences are MNHNS and SASEGT. This CDR3 has 14 amino acids. The CDR3 is CASSVPPNRIEAFF. The CDR3 bases are TGTGCCAGCAGTGTACCTCCTAACAGAATTGAAGCTTTCTTT.

This chain uses TRBV28 with TRBJ2-7; maybe TRBD2 (6 bases). CDR1 is MDHEN, CDR2 SYDVKM, per germline. This CDR3 contains 13 residues. V lost 10 bases and J lost 3, with 16 bases in between. CDR3 sequence (DNA): TGTGCCATCTTCGGGACTGGAAGCTACGAGCAGTACTTC. Translating gives CAIFGTGSYEQYF.